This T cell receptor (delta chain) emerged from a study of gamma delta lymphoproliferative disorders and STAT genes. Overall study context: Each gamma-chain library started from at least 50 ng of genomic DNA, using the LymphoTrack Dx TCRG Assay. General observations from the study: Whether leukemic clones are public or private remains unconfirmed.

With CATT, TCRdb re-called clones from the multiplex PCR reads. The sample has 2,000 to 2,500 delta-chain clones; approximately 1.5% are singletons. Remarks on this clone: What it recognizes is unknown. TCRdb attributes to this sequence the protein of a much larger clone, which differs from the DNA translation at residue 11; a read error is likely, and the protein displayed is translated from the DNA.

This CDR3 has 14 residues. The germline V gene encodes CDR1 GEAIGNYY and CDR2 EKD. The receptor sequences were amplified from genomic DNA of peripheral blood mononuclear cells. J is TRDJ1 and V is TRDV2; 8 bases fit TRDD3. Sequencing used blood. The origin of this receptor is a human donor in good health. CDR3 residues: CACDKLGGTDELIF. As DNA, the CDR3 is TGTGCCTGTGACAAACTGGGGGGTACCGATGAACTCATCTTT.